The entry below describes one T cell receptor beta chain. This sample was included in a study of blood T cell repertoires in COVID-19. Trimming took off 3 bases at V and 4 bases at J, with 6 bases between the two ends. The CDR3 is made up of 12 amino acids. The method was immunoSEQ multiplex PCR; TCRdb's version includes in-frame clones alone and lacks a portion of them. Here the sample spans around 250,000 clones, 86% being singletons. The source is a woman younger than 45 with active or convalescent COVID-19. The sequenced sample consisted of peripheral blood. The V gene is TRBV12-3 or TRBV12-4, the J gene TRBJ1-2; D is undetermined. This CDR3 reads CASSFNSYGYTF. CDR3 nucleotides: TGTGCCAGCAGTTTTAACAGCTATGGCTACACCTTC.